What follows is one T cell receptor beta chain and its context. Its cognate antigen is unknown. The data belong to a study of CD8 T cells in ankylosing spondylitis. Regarding the study as a whole: Disease-linked clones reportedly showed significant enrichment in matched ankylosing spondylitis synovial fluid.

In TCRdb, the 5' RACE reads were re-called with MiXCR into one record per CDR3 protein. Here the sample spans roughly 190,000 distinct CDR3 sequences, 13% being singletons. The sequence derives from a male donor with ankylosing spondylitis or in good health (not recorded which). Sequencing was done on a sample of blood, either unsorted or a sorted T cell fraction (not recorded which).

The CDR3 bases are TGTGCCAGCCATGGGACAGGGAACACTGAAGCTTTCTTT. This gives the protein CASHGTGNTEAFF. V and J are TRBV6-1 and TRBJ1-1; 8 nucleotides match TRBD1. CDR3 size: 13 residues. V trimming: 8 bases; J trimming: 1 base; junction bases outside the gene matches: 3. The germline V gene encodes CDR1 MNHNS and CDR2 SASEGT.